These 16 T cell receptor beta chains share one sample of origin, sequenced in a study of prognosis after radiotherapy for stage I lung cancer. The authors amplified TCR beta CDR3 from genomic DNA using two-round multiplex PCR. Primers targeting each individual TRBV and TRBJ gene were applied in first-round PCR. TCRdb redid the calling of the multiplex PCR reads with MiXCR, one entry per CDR3 protein. The sample yields roughly 30,000 distinct CDR3 sequences, 35% to 45% seen once. The sample was PBMCs, taken before or after stereotactic body radiation therapy (not recorded which). All receptors come from a donor older than 45 with non-small cell lung cancer.

The chain uses TRBV18 and TRBJ1-1, with 9 positions matching TRBD1. Germline CDR1 and CDR2: KGHSH and LQKENI. J gave up 4 bases and V 5 bases, and 2 bases lay outside the gene matches. The CDR3 spans 13 residues. This CDR3 reads CASSSGQGTEAFF. The CDR3 bases are TGTGCCAGCTCATCGGGACAGGGCACTGAAGCTTTCTTT.

Ten or more counts support this clonotype. The V call is TRBV4-2, the J call TRBJ2-3; D may be TRBD1 or TRBD2 (7 bases each). The CDR3 runs 16 residues. Trimming took 1 base from V and 5 from J, leaving 16 bases between them. CDR1 is LGHNA, CDR2 YNFKEQ, per germline. CDR3 residues: CASSQGSGGAGDTQYF. CDR3 DNA: TGTGCCAGCAGCCAAGGTTCAGGGGGGGCAGGAGATACGCAGTATTTT.

Of note for this clonotype: This likely came from a read error, as a far larger clone is one base away. The gene calls are TRBV6-2 or TRBV6-3 and TRBJ2-1; weak D call: TRBD2 (7 bases). This CDR3 contains 12 residues. Germline CDR1 MNHEY, CDR2 SVGEGT. CDR3 protein: CASRSGGDDQFF. For the CDR3, the DNA is TGTGCCAGCCGATCGGGGGGCGATGATCAGTTCTTC.

The chain recombines TRBV27 with TRBJ1-6; tentative D call: TRBD1 (5 bases). CDR3 length equals 14 residues. With 6 bases removed from V and 6 bases from J, the gap between germline ends came to 12 bases. The germline V gene has CDR1 MNHEY and CDR2 SMNVEV (reference sequence). In DNA form, the CDR3 reads TGTGCCAGCAGGGCGGGACGGTTTAATTCACCCCTCCACTTT. Encoded protein: CASRAGRFNSPLHF.

The chain carries TRBV5-6 and TRBJ2-7; D may be TRBD2 (6 bases). The CDR3 is 15 residues long. Germline lookup yields CDR1 SGHDT and CDR2 YYEEEE. The ends were cut back, 1 base at V and 1 base at J, with 12 bases in the middle. CDR3 amino acids: CASSLCVGGSYEQYF. CDR3 bases: TGTGCCAGCAGCTTGTGCGTGGGGGGATCCTACGAGCAGTACTTC.

In its sample, this clonotype was seen many times. The chain uses TRBV19 and TRBJ1-5; no firm D call. Looked up from germline, CDR1 is LNHDA and CDR2 is SQIVND (reference sequence). V was clipped by 3 bases and J by 0 bases, with 9 bases between them. There are 15 residues in the CDR3. CDR3 residues: CASSIPGNSNQPQHF. For the CDR3, the DNA is TGTGCCAGTAGTATCCCGGGGAATAGCAATCAGCCCCAGCATTTT. Full variable domain (remainder filled in from reference TRBV19 and TRBJ1-5): DGGITQSPKYLFRKEGQNVTLSCEQNLNHDAMYWYRQDPGQGLRLIYYSQIVNDFQKGDIAEGYSVSREKKESFPLTVTSAQKNPTAFYLCASSIPGNSNQPQHFGDGTRLSIL.

The rearrangement links TRBV12-3 or TRBV12-4 to TRBJ1-2; D unresolved. This CDR3 has 11 amino acids. Trimming pared 5 bases from V and 5 bases from J, leaving 6 bases between. Written as DNA, the CDR3 is TGTGCCAGCAGTAAAACATATGGCTACACCTTC. Translating gives CASSKTYGYTF.

The V and J genes are TRBV19 and TRBJ1-5; D remains unclear. Per germline, CDR1 LNHDA and CDR2 SQIVND (reference sequence). Trimming stripped 7 bases from V and 13 bases from J, with 20 bases between. The CDR3 is 13 amino acids. CDR3 region: CASNYQTAETQHF. As DNA, the CDR3 is TGTGCCAGTAATTATCAAACGGCTGAGACACAGCATTTT.

Points on this clonotype: A far larger clone is off by one base, so a read error is likely. V usage is TRBV12-3 or TRBV12-4 and J usage is TRBJ2-7, with 12 positions matching TRBD2. V was clipped by 5 bases and J by 7 bases; unmatched bases: 9. This CDR3 spans 15 amino acids. The CDR3 sequence: CASSPLAGGGNEQYF. DNA for the CDR3: TGTGCCAGCAGTCCACTAGCGGGAGGAGGCAATGAGCAGTACTTC.

This clonotype came up many times. The CDR3 sequence is CASAQGETGNGYTF. CDR3 bases: TGCGCCAGCGCACAAGGGGAGACAGGGAACGGCTACACCTTC. The chain links TRBV5-1 to TRBJ1-2; 7 bases line up with TRBD1. With V trimmed by 7 bases and J by 8 bases, 14 bases remained unmatched. CDR3 length: 14 amino acids. Germline CDR1 is SGHRS and CDR2 is YFSETQ.

About this clonotype itself: A read error likely explains this, since a far larger clone differs by one base. The chain links TRBV6-8 to TRBJ2-3, with TRBD1 matching over 7 bases. CDR1 is MNHGY and CDR2 is SAAAGT in the germline V gene. The length of the CDR3 is 15 residues. The CDR3 region is CASSRQGRSTDTHYF. In nucleotides, the CDR3 is TGTGCCAGCAGTCGACAGGGAAGGAGCACAGATACGCATTATTTT.

V and J are TRBV6-1 and TRBJ2-5, with TRBD1 as a possible D gene (8 bases). The CDR3 is 15 amino acids. Trimming took off 5 bases at V and 2 bases at J, with 15 bases between the two ends. Germline V CDR1 and CDR2: MNHNS, SASEGT. Here the CDR3 DNA reads TGTGCCAGCAGTCAGCGGGACAGGCGACAAGAGACCCAGTACTTC. Translated, it gives CASSQRDRRQETQYF.

The chain is built from TRBV5-1 and TRBJ2-2; 8 bases match TRBD1. CDR1 and CDR2 from the germline V gene are SGHRS and YFSETQ. The CDR3 spans 16 residues. V was pared by 0 bases and J by 1 base, with 2 bases of the junction left unmatched. The CDR3 DNA reads as TGCGCCAGCAGCTTGGTTGGGACAGGGAACACCGGGGAGCTGTTTTTT. This sequence encodes CASSLVGTGNTGELFF.

This clonotype has a count of ten or more. The chain carries TRBV5-5 and TRBJ1-1; D is unclear. The CDR3 consists of 13 residues. V was clipped by 2 bases and J by 0 bases, with 5 bases between them. Germline assignment: CDR1 SGHKS and CDR2 YYEKEE (reference sequence). CDR3 sequence (DNA): TGTGCCAGCAGCTTAACAATGAACACTGAAGCTTTCTTT. It is translated as CASSLTMNTEAFF.

The V gene is TRBV6-4, the J gene TRBJ2-7; tentatively, D is TRBD1 (6 bases). Trimming pared 10 bases from V and 1 base from J, leaving 17 bases between. CDR3 length: 14 amino acids. CDR1 MRHNA and CDR2 SNTAGT come from the germline V gene. The CDR3 is CATTQYRVSYEQYF. Here the CDR3 DNA reads TGTGCCACTACTCAGTACAGGGTTTCCTACGAGCAGTACTTC.

In the case of this clonotype: In this CDR3 the conserved last residue, phenylalanine or tryptophan, is missing, so a read error is likely. The DNA is omitted, as the CDR3 cannot be located on it reliably, and the CDR3 follows TCRdb's listing. The gene calls are TRBV20-1 and TRBJ2-5; the table's TRBD2 call for D was not verified on the DNA. With termini counted, the CDR3 has 11 amino acids. Germline CDR1 reads DFQATT; CDR2 reads SNEGSKA (reference sequence). The CDR3 region is CSASDSGRAVS.